The following is a TCR beta chain sequence with its context. Clinical histories supplied by participants themselves formed the basis of cohort assignment. The sample comes from a study of blood T cell repertoires in COVID-19. Across the whole study: The United States, Italy and Spain provided the acute and convalescent COVID-19 samples.

Per the study methods: Nucleated cell number was recorded as an estimate derived from reference gene primer amplification. Sequencing used immunoSEQ multiplex PCR; TCRdb keeps in-frame clones, though not all of them. V, J and clone size are those of that table, while D and trimming were read from the DNA. The top ten hold about 10% of the sample, which has roughly 200,000 clones, about 81% seen once. Germline V CDR1 and CDR2: MNHEY, SMNVEV (reference sequence). There are 16 residues in the CDR3. Unmatched junction bases numbered 5, after V lost 5 bases and J lost 2 bases. The sequenced sample consisted of PBMCs or T cells enriched from blood (not recorded which). The chain combines TRBV27 with TRBJ2-3; TRBD2 matches 12 bases. This clonotype was sampled from a man aged 40-50 years who had recovered from COVID-19. The CDR3 DNA reads as TGTGCCAGCAGTCTACTAGCGGGGGGACTCACAGATACGCAGTATTTT. This gives the protein CASSLLAGGLTDTQYF.